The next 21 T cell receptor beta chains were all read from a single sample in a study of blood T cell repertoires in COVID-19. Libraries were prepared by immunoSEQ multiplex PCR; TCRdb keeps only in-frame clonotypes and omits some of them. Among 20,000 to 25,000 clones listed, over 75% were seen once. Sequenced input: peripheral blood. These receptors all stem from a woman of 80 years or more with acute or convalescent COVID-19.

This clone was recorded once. The CDR3 bases are TGTGCCAGCAGTGACAGGGTATCTTATCAGCCCCAGCATTTT. This gives the protein CASSDRVSYQPQHF. The chain joins TRBV6-1 to TRBJ1-5, with a weak D call TRBD1 (5 bases). V lost 3 bases, J lost 5 bases, and 11 bases lay in between. CDR1 is MNHNS, CDR2 SASEGT, per germline. The CDR3 is made up of 14 amino acids.

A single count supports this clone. This CDR3 reads CASTYTGELFF. The CDR3 DNA is TGTGCCAGCACCTACACCGGGGAGCTGTTTTTT. This chain uses TRBV12-3 or TRBV12-4 with TRBJ2-2, with D uncertain. The CDR3 is made up of 11 amino acids. Trimming pared 7 bases from V and 3 bases from J, leaving 3 bases between.

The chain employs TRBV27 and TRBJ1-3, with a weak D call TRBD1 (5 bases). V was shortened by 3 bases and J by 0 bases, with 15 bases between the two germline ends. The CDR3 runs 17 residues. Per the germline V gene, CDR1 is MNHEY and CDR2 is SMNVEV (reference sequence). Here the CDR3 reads CASSLRQGGSSGNTIYF. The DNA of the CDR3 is TGTGCCAGCAGTTTGCGGCAGGGCGGTAGCTCTGGAAACACCATATATTTT.

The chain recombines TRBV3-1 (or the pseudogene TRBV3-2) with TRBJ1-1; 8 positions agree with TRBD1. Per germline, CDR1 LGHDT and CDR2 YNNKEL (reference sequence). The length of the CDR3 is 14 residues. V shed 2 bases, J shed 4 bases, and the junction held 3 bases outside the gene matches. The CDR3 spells CASSQIDRGTEAFF. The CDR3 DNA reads TGTGCCAGCAGCCAAATTGACAGGGGCACTGAAGCTTTCTTT.

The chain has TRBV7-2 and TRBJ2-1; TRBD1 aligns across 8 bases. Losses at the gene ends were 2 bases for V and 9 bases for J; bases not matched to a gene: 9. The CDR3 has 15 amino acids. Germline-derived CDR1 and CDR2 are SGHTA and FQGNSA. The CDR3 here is CASSLSRGRFGEQFF. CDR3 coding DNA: TGTGCCAGCAGCTTATCCAGGGGGCGCTTCGGTGAGCAGTTCTTC.

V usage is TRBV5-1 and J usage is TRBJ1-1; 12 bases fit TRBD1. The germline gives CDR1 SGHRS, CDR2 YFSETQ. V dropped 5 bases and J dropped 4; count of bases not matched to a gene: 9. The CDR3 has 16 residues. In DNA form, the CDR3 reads TGCGCCAGCAGGCCGGGGACAGGGGGCGCGGGCACTGAAGCTTTCTTT. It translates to CASRPGTGGAGTEAFF.

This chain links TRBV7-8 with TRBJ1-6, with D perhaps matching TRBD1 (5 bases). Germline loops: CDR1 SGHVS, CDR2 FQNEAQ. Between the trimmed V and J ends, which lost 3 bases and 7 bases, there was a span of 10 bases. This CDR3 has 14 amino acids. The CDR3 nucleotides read TGTGCCAGCAGCTTCCCTGGACACAATTCACCCCTCCACTTT. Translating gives CASSFPGHNSPLHF.

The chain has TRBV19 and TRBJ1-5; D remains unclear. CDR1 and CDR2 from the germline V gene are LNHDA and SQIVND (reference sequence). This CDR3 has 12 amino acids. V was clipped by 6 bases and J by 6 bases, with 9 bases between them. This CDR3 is CASSRGRQPQHF. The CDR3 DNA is TGTGCCAGTAGCCGGGGTCGTCAGCCCCAGCATTTT.

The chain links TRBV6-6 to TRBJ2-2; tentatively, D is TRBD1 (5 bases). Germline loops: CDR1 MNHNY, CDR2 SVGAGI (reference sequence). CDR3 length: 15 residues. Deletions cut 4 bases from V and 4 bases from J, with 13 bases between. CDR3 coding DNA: TGTGCCAGCAGTTGGGAAGGGGTGCGCACCGGGGAGCTGTTTTTT. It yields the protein CASSWEGVRTGELFF.

CDR3 nucleotides: TGCAGCGTAGGACAGGGGGCGAATGAGCAGTTCTTC. Amino acid sequence: CSVGQGANEQFF. The chain has TRBV29-1 and TRBJ2-1; 11 nucleotides match TRBD1. This CDR3 is 12 amino acids long. V was clipped by 6 bases and J by 7 bases; unmatched bases: 2. Germline V gives CDR1 SQVTM, CDR2 ANQGSEA.

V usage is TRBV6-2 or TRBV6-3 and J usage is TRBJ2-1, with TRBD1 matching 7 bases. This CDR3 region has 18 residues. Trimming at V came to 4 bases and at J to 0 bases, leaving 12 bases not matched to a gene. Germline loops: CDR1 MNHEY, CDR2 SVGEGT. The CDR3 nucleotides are TGTGCCAGCAGTTCCCCCCCCGCACAGGGGAGCTCCTACAATGAGCAGTTCTTC. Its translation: CASSSPPAQGSSYNEQFF.

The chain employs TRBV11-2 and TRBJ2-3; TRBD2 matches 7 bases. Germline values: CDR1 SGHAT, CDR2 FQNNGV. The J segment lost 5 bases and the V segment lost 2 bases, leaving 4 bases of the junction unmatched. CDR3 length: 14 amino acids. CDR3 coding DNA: TGTGCCAGCAGCTTAACTAGCGACGTAGATACGCAGTATTTT. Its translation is CASSLTSDVDTQYF.

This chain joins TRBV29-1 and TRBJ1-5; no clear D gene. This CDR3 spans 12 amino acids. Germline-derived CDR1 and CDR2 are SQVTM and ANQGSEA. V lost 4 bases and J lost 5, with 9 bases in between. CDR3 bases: TGCAGCGTTGGAGGCGGGGATCAGCCCCAGCATTTT. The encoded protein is CSVGGGDQPQHF.

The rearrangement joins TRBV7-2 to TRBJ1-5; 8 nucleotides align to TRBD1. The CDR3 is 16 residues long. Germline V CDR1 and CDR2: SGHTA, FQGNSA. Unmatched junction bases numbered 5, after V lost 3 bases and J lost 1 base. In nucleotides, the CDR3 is TGTGCCAGCAGCTTTGACAGGGGCCGGAGCAATCAGCCCCAGCATTTT. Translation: CASSFDRGRSNQPQHF.

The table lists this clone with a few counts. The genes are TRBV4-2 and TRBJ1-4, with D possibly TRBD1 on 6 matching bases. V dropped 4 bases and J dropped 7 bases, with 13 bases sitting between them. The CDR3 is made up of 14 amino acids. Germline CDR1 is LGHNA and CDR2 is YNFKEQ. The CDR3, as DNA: TGTGCCAGCAGCCGTTCAGGGGCAGGTGAAAAACTGTTTTTT. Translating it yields CASSRSGAGEKLFF.

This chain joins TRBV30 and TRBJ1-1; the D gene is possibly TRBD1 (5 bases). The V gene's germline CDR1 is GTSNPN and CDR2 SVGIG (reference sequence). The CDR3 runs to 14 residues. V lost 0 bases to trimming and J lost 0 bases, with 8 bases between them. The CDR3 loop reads CAWSVSRVNTEAFF. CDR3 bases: TGTGCCTGGAGTGTTAGCAGGGTGAACACTGAAGCTTTCTTT.

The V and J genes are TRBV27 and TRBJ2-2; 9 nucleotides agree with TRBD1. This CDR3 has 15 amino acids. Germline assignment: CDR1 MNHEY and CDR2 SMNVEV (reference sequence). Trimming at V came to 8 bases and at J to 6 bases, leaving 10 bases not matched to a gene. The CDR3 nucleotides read TGTGCCAGCGGTAAACCGGGACAGGGCCCCGGGGAGCTGTTTTTT. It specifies CASGKPGQGPGELFF.

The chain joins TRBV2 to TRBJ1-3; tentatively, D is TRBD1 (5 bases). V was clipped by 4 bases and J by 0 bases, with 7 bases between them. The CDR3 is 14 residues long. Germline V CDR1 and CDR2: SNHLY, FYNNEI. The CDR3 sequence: CASSVDSSGNTIYF. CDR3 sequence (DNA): TGTGCCAGCAGTGTTGACAGCTCTGGAAACACCATATATTTT. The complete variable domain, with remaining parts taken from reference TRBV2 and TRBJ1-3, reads EPEVTQTPSHQVTQMGQEVILRCVPISNHLYFYWYRQILGQKVEFLVSFYNNEISEKSEIFDDQFSVERPDGSNFTLKIRSTKLEDSAMYFCASSVDSSGNTIYFGEGSWLTVV.

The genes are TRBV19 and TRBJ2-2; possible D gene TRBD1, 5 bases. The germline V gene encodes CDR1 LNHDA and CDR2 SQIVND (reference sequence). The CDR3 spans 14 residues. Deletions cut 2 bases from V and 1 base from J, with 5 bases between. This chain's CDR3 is CASSIRGNTGELFF. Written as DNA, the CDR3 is TGTGCCAGTAGTATAAGGGGGAACACCGGGGAGCTGTTTTTT.

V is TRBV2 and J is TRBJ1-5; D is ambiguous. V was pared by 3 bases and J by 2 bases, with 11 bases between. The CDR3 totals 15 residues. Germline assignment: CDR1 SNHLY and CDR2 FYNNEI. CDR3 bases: TGTGCCAGCAGTGACGAGGCGTTGGGCAATCAGCCCCAGCATTTT. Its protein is CASSDEALGNQPQHF.

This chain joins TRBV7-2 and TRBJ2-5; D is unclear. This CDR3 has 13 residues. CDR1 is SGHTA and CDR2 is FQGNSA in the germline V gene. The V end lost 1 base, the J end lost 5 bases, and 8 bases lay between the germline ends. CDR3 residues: CASSLVGSETQYF. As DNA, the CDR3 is TGTGCCAGCAGCTTAGTCGGGTCGGAGACCCAGTACTTC.